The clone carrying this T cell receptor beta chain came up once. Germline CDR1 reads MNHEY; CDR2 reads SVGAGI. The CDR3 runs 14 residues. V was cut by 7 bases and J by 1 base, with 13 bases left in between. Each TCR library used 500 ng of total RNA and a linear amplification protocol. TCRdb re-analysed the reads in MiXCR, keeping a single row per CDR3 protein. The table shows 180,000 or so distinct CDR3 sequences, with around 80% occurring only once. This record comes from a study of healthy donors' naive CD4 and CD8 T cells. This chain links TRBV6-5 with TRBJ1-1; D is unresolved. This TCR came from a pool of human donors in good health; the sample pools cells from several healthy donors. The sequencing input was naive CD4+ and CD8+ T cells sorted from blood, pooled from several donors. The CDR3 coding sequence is TGTGCCAGCAACGATCGGCTCACGAACACTGAAGCTTTCTTT. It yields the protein CASNDRLTNTEAFF.